This T cell receptor (beta chain) was recovered during a study of Ad26.COV2.S vaccination and SARS-CoV-2 variants. About the research overall: Vaccine-arm donor from the placebo-controlled COV1001 Ad26.COV2.S trial.

The CDR3 consists of 12 residues. Between the trimmed V and J ends, which lost 5 bases and 5 bases, there was a span of 9 bases. Stated treatment: some 20 received Ad26.COV2.S at low or high dose, single or two shots; 5 received placebo; per-sample allocation not given. The study sampled participants on day 63 after the first vaccine or placebo injection. Wuhan-strain spike was delivered by a replication-incompetent Ad26 vector. Generated by immunoSEQ multiplex PCR, the TCRdb table keeps only in-frame clones and is missing some. The sample contains 430,000 or so clones, around 90% of which appear only once.

The sequences come from peripheral blood, collected in a trial of Ad26.COV2.S vaccine versus placebo. J is TRBJ2-5 and V is TRBV12-3 or TRBV12-4; possibly TRBD1 or TRBD2 for D (5 bases each). The sequence came from a person between 18 and 65 years old who received the Ad26.COV2.S COVID-19 vaccine or a placebo. CDR3 DNA sequence: TGTGCCAGCAGTCCGGGGCTTGAGACCCAGTACTTC. Amino acid sequence: CASSPGLETQYF.